This T cell receptor beta chain comes out of a study of shared clonotypes between healthy human individuals. Genomic DNA of every subset was divided equally among multiple immunoSEQ plates. Profiled with immunoSEQ multiplex PCR; TCRdb holds only in-frame clones, not every one. The sample has more than 2 million clones; over 85% are singletons. Study outcomes and limitations: Investigators expected sequencing depth to affect clonotype sharing among donors. Rarefaction analysis demonstrated incomplete sorted-subset sequencing notwithstanding large depth.

The V gene's germline CDR1 is MGHRA and CDR2 YSYEKL. The CDR3 loop spans 15 amino acids. V was pared by 6 bases and J by 0 bases, with 6 bases of the junction left unmatched. With respect to this clone: The antigen is undetermined.

The gene calls are TRBV4-1 and TRBJ2-7, with 9 bases aligning to TRBD1. The sample was naive CD4+ T cells sorted from blood. The subset was: CD45RA+ positively selected. The sequence was obtained from a man between 18 and 29 years old in good health. In nucleotides, the CDR3 is TGCGCCAGCAGAAGAGACAGGGGGGACTCCTACGAGCAGTACTTC. This codes for CASRRDRGDSYEQYF.